This TCR beta chain was documented in a study of cytomegalovirus exposure and HLA in healthy donors. General study points: Listed as cytomegalovirus-associated were roughly 180 TCR beta chains. A later analysis reportedly found fewer N-insertions in an Asian-associated ancestry cluster than the approximately 670-donor mean. V- and J-gene trimming of TCR beta was linked (in a later analysis) to a missense DCLRE1C variant. Information on immune exposure was restricted to one variable (CMV serostatus).

PCR primers comprised 60 Vbeta and 13 Jbeta primers. Profiling relied on immunoSEQ multiplex PCR, and the TCRdb table lists in-frame clones only, not all of them. The data show about 160,000 clones, roughly 81% seen once. This clone appeared a few times. Its specificity is not known. This CDR3 comprises 16 residues. Trimming removed 5 bases from V and 6 bases from J; junction bases left unmatched: 12. Per germline, CDR1 SGHTA and CDR2 FQGNSA. The origin of this receptor is a man aged 18 to 35 in good health and CMV-seropositive. The V gene is TRBV7-2, the J gene TRBJ2-1, with 8 bases matching TRBD1. What was sequenced was PBMCs. The CDR3 DNA reads TGTGCCAGCAGCCCTACGAGAGGACAGGGCATCAATGAGCAGTTCTTC. It is translated as CASSPTRGQGINEQFF.